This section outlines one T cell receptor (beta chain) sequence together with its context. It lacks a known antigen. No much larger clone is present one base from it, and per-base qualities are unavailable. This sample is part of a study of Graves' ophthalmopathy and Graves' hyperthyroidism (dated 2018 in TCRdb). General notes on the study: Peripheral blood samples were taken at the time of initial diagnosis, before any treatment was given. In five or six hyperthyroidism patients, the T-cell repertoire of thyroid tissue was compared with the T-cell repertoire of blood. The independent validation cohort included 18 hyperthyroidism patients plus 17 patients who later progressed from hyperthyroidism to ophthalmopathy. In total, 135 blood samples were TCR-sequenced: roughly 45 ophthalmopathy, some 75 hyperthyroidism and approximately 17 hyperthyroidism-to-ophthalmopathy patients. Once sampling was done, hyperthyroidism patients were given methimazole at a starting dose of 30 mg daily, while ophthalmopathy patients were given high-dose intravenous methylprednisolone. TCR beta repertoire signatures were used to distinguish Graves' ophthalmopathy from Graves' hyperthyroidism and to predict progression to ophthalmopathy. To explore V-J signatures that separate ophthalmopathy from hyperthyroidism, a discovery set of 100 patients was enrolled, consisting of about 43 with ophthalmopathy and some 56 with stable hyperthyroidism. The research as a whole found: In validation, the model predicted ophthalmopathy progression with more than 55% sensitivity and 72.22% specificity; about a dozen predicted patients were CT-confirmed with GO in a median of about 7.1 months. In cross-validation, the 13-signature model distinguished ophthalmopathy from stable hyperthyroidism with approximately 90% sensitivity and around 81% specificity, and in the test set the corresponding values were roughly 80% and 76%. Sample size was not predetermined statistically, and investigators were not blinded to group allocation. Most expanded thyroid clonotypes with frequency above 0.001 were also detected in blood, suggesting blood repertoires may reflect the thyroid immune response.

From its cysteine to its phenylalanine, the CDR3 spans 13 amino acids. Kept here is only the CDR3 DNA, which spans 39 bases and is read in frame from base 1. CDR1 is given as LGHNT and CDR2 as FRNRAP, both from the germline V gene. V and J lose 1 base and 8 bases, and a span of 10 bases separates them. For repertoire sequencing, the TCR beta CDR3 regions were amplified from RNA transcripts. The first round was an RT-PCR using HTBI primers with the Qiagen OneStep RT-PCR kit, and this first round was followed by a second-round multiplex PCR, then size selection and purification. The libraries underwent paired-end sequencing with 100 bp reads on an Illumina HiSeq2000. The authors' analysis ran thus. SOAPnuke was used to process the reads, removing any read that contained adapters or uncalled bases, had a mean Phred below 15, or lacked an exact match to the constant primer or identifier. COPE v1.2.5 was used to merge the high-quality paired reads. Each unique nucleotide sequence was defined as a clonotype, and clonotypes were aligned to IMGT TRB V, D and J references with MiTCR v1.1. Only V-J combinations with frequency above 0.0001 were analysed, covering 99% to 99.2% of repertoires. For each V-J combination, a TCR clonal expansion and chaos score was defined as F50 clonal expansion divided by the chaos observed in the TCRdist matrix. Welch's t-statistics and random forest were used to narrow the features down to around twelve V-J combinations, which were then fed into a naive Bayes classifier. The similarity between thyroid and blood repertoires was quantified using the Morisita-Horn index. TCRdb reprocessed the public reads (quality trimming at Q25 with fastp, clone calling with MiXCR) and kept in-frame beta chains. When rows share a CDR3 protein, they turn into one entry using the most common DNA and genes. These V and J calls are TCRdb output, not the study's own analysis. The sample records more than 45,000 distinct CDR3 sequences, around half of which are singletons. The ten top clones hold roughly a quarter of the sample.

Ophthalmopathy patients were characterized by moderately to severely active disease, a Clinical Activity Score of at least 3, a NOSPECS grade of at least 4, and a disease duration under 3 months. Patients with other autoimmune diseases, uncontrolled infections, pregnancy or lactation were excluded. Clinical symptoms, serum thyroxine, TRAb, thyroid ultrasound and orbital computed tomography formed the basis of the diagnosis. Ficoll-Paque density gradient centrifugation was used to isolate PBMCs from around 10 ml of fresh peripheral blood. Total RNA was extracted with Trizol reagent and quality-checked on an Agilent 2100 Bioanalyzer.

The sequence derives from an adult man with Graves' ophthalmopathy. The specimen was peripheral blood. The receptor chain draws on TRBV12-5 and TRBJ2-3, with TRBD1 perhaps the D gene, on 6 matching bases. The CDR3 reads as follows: CASGLGRQATQYF. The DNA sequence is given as TGTGCTAGTGGTTTGGGACGACAGGCTACGCAGTATTTT.